This T cell receptor beta chain came from a study of T cell repertoires in cytomegalovirus infection. A single record per CDR3 protein comes from TCRdb applying MiXCR to the reads. The sample yields about 71,000 distinct CDR3 sequences, roughly 22% seen once. This CDR3 is 14 amino acids long. Germline CDR1 SGHKS, CDR2 YYEKEE (reference sequence). Trimming shortened V by 6 bases and J by 3 bases, and 15 bases separated the two germline ends. Notes on this clonotype: What it binds is not known.

Sequencing used CD8+ T cells from cultured PBMCs, obtained from culture after CMV antigen stimulation. The chain links TRBV5-5 to TRBJ1-1; D possibly corresponds to TRBD1 (6 bases). The receptor comes from a human donor in good health (CMV status not recorded). Some clones in this sample may be carry-over from other donors' samples. The CDR3 region is CASTWGLWDTEAFF. The CDR3 DNA reads as TGTGCCAGCACCTGGGGGCTTTGGGACACTGAAGCTTTCTTT.